This T cell receptor (beta chain) emerged from a study of T cells in Graves' hyperthyroidism and ophthalmopathy. Notes on the study in general: Researchers found most expanded thyroid clonotypes above 0.001 in blood as well. A model of 13 V-J pairs discriminated ophthalmopathy from stable hyperthyroidism.

J gave up 6 bases and V 2 bases, and 7 bases lay outside the gene matches. The germline V gene encodes CDR1 KGHDR and CDR2 SFDVKD. The CDR3 loop spans 16 amino acids. Ophthalmopathy cases met thresholds of Clinical Activity Score at least 3, NOSPECS grade at least 4 and duration under 3 months. Fresh peripheral blood, 10 ml, yielded the PBMCs. A note on this clonotype: Its antigen is not identified.

Researchers took RNA transcripts and amplified the TCR beta CDR3 regions from them. The study used the HTBI primer set for a first-round RT-PCR of the TCR CDR3. Each CDR3 protein gets one entry after TCRdb re-called the multiplex PCR reads with MiXCR. The sample carries 450,000 to 650,000 distinct CDR3 sequences, more than 13% recorded once. The genes are TRBV24-1 and TRBJ2-1; TRBD1 matches at 9 bases. The sample consisted of blood. The sequence came from a woman aged 18 to 35 with Graves' ophthalmopathy. CDR3: CATSDWGQGGTNEQFF. Here the CDR3 DNA reads TGTGCCACCAGTGATTGGGGACAGGGTGGGACCAATGAGCAGTTCTTC.